These 16 T cell receptor beta chains originate from one sample sequenced in a study of T cells in Graves' hyperthyroidism and ophthalmopathy. RNA transcripts served as the template for amplifying TCR beta CDR3 regions. Initially, a first-round RT-PCR of the TCR CDR3 employed the HTBI primer set. Each CDR3 protein gets one entry after TCRdb re-called the multiplex PCR reads with MiXCR. The sample holds over 650,000 distinct CDR3 sequences, 45% seen once. Sample: peripheral blood or thyroid tissue (not recorded which). The receptors here all came from an adult man with Graves' disease, either hyperthyroidism or ophthalmopathy (not recorded which).

The sample holds many counts of this clonotype. V gene TRBV24-1 combines with J gene TRBJ2-5; 9 bases line up with TRBD2. The CDR3 contains 17 residues. The germline CDR1 and CDR2 sequences are KGHDR and SFDVKD. Trimming took 3 bases from V and 5 from J; bases not matched to a gene: 12. CDR3 region: CATSDVASGASAETQYF. CDR3 in DNA: TGTGCCACCAGTGATGTGGCTAGCGGGGCTTCAGCGGAGACCCAGTACTTC.

The table lists this clonotype with a few counts. The rearrangement uses TRBV7-6 and TRBJ1-5; TRBD1 matches 9 bases. Germline CDR1 reads SGHVS; CDR2 reads FNYEAQ. The CDR3 length is 16 residues. The V segment lost 6 bases and the J segment 0 bases; nucleotides outside the gene matches: 6. The CDR3 DNA follows: TGTGCCAGCAGTTCGGGACAGGGCGGTAGCAATCAGCCCCAGCATTTT. This gives the protein CASSSGQGGSNQPQHF.

The sample holds a few counts of this clonotype. The chain carries TRBV2 and TRBJ2-7, with 10 bases lining up with TRBD2. CDR3 size: 15 residues. Germline V gives CDR1 SNHLY, CDR2 FYNNEI. V trimming: 5 bases; J trimming: 3 bases; junction bases outside the gene matches: 7. Written as DNA, the CDR3 is TGTGCCAGCAGTCTCCCCGGGACTAGCGTCTACGAGCAGTACTTC. Protein sequence: CASSLPGTSVYEQYF.

J is TRBJ1-4 and V is TRBV5-1; D unresolved. The CDR3 totals 15 residues. Per germline, CDR1 SGHRS and CDR2 YFSETQ. V lost 5 bases and J 0 bases, leaving 11 bases between the germline ends. The chain's CDR3 is CASRFTGATNEKLFF. The CDR3 DNA sequence: TGCGCCAGCAGATTTACCGGCGCAACTAATGAAAAACTGTTTTTT.

This clonotype has a count of ten or more. The chain uses TRBV2 and TRBJ2-5; D remains ambiguous. V gave up 5 bases and J gave up 1 base, with 5 bases separating them. CDR1 SNHLY and CDR2 FYNNEI come from the germline V gene. The CDR3 consists of 12 residues. CDR3 coding DNA: TGTGCCAGCAGTTGGGTCCAAGAGACCCAGTACTTC. This sequence encodes CASSWVQETQYF.

The V and J genes are TRBV7-3 and TRBJ2-5; D unclear. The V end was cut by 7 bases, the J end by 2 bases, with 11 bases between. Germline assignment: CDR1 SGHTA and CDR2 FQGTGA. The CDR3 has 13 residues. CDR3 residues: CASNSDLQETQYF. CDR3 nucleotides: TGTGCCAGCAATTCAGACCTACAAGAGACCCAGTACTTC.

This clonotype has only one observation. The rearrangement links TRBV7-3 to TRBJ1-5, with no clear D. The V and J ends lost 5 bases and 1 base respectively, with 12 bases between them. CDR3 length: 15 residues. Per germline, CDR1 SGHTA and CDR2 FQGTGA. The CDR3 protein is CASSLRWTSNQPQHF. For the CDR3, the DNA is TGTGCCAGCAGCCTACGATGGACCAGCAATCAGCCCCAGCATTTT.

The chain carries TRBV7-2 and TRBJ2-5; the D gene is possibly TRBD2 (6 bases). V lost 3 bases to trimming and J lost 9 bases, with 20 bases between them. In germline, CDR1 is SGHTA, CDR2 FQGNSA. The CDR3 contains 15 residues. The CDR3 region has the DNA TGTGCCAGCAGCTTTGGTCCTGCGGTTTGGGAGGCCCAGTACTTC. This translates into CASSFGPAVWEAQYF.

The gene calls are TRBV7-9 and TRBJ1-4, with 8 bases matching TRBD1. Germline V gene lookup returns CDR1 SEHNR and CDR2 FQNEAQ (reference sequence). V trimming: 5 bases; J trimming: 8 bases; junction bases outside the gene matches: 4. The CDR3 has 13 residues. The CDR3 spells CASSQTGEEKLFF. CDR3 sequence (DNA): TGTGCCAGCAGCCAGACAGGGGAAGAAAAACTGTTTTTT.

This chain joins TRBV7-3 and TRBJ1-1; a possible D gene is TRBD1 (6 bases). CDR3 length: 15 amino acids. Per the germline V gene, CDR1 is SGHTA and CDR2 is FQGTGA. With 3 bases removed from V and 0 bases from J, the gap between germline ends came to 11 bases. The CDR3: CASSFDGQLNTEAFF. CDR3 in DNA: TGTGCCAGCAGCTTTGATGGACAGTTGAACACTGAAGCTTTCTTT.

This clonotype came up a few times. Germline and junction disagree at one end, which may indicate a read error. The V call is TRBV11-2, the J call TRBJ2-7, with no clear D. This CDR3 comprises 13 residues. Germline CDR1 is SGHAT and CDR2 is FQNNGV. For the CDR3, the DNA is TGTGCCAGCAGCGACTTGGTCTCCTACAAGCAGTACTTC. This codes for CASSDLVSYKQYF. Combining the CDR3 with reference TRBV11-2 and TRBJ2-7 gives the whole variable domain EAGVAQSPRYKIIEKRQSVAFWCNPISGHATLYWYQQILGQGPKLLIQFQNNGVVDDSQLPKDRFSAERLKGVDSTLKIQPAKLEDSAVYLCASSDLVSYKQYFGPGTRLTVT.

This clonotype was found many times. The rearrangement joins TRBV12-3 or TRBV12-4 to TRBJ1-6, with D tentatively TRBD1 (6 bases). The CDR3 is made up of 13 amino acids. The ends were cut back, 6 bases at V and 7 bases at J, with 10 bases in the middle. The CDR3 sequence: CASRGTSNSPLHF. CDR3 sequence (DNA): TGTGCCAGCAGGGGGACATCGAATTCACCCCTCCACTTT.

The J gene is TRBJ1-3, the V gene TRBV2; 10 bases are a match to TRBD1. This CDR3 has 13 amino acids. Germline trimming cut 8 bases from V and 8 bases from J; bases unmatched to any gene: 6. Germline CDR1 SNHLY, CDR2 FYNNEI. The CDR3 region is CASSPGQGYTIYF. The CDR3, as DNA: TGTGCCAGCTCTCCGGGACAGGGGTACACCATATATTTT.

This chain connects TRBV2 to TRBJ2-6, with D perhaps given as TRBD1 or TRBD2 (5 bases each). V was pared by 6 bases and J by 4 bases, with 13 bases between. Germline V lookup: CDR1 SNHLY, CDR2 FYNNEI. The CDR3 is made up of 15 amino acids. The CDR3 nucleotides read TGTGCCAGCAGGAGGGGAGTTCCCGGGGCCAACGTCCTGACTTTC. Translation gives CASRRGVPGANVLTF.

J is TRBJ1-6 and V is TRBV10-3, with TRBD1 matching over 7 bases. The CDR3 has 14 residues. Trimming took 4 bases from V and 6 from J; bases not matched to a gene: 3. CDR1 is ENHRY, CDR2 SYGVKD, per germline. The chain's CDR3 is CAISAGDSNSPLHF. The CDR3 bases are TGTGCCATCAGTGCGGGGGACAGTAATTCACCCCTCCACTTT.

The J gene is TRBJ1-1, the V gene TRBV7-2; 7 nucleotides match TRBD1. This CDR3 is 15 amino acids long. Trimming removed 5 bases from V and 1 base from J; junction bases left unmatched: 7. Germline V gene data show CDR1 as SGHTA and CDR2 as FQGNSA. The CDR3 reads CASSPQGQRNTEAFF. CDR3 nucleotide sequence: TGTGCCAGCAGCCCCCAGGGACAGCGGAACACTGAAGCTTTCTTT.